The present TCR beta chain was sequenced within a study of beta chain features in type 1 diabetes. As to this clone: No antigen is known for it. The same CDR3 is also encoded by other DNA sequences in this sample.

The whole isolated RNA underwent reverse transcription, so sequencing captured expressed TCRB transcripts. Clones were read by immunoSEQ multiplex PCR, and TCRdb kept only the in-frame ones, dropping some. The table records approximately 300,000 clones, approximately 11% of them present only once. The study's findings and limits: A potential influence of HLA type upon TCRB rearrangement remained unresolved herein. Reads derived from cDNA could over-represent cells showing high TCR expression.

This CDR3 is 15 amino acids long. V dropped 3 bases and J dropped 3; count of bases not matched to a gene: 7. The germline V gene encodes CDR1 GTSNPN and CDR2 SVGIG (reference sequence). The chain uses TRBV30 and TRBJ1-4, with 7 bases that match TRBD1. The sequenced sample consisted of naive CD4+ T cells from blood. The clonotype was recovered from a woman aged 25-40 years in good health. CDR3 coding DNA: TGTGCCTGGAGCCAAACAGGGGTCGCTAATGAAAAACTGTTTTTT. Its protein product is CAWSQTGVANEKLFF.